The TCR beta chain under discussion was sequenced for a study of T cell responses to AZD1222 COVID-19 vaccine. Concerning this clone itself: This sample also contains other DNA sequences that code for the same CDR3.

There are 13 residues in the CDR3. Germline loops: CDR1 KGHSH, CDR2 LQKENI. The junction had 2 bases not matched to a gene; V was cut back by 5 bases and J by 4 bases. Clones were read by immunoSEQ multiplex PCR, and TCRdb kept only the in-frame ones, dropping some. The data show 150,000 to 200,000 clones, with almost 95% seen just once and 9.2% held by the top ten. The clonotype comes from an adult in good health. The sequencing used peripheral blood, collected on day 0 of AZD1222 vaccination. The chain employs TRBV18 and TRBJ1-1; 9 nucleotides align to TRBD1. The CDR3 sequence is CASSWDRATEAFF. The DNA of the CDR3 is TGTGCCAGCTCATGGGACAGGGCCACTGAAGCTTTCTTT.